This TCR beta chain was sequenced during a study of cytomegalovirus exposure and HLA in healthy donors. Study-wide background: An earlier analysis identified 117 million unique TCR beta sequences in about 200 million T cells.

Per germline, CDR1 ENHRY and CDR2 SYGVKD. The CDR3 contains 12 residues. V was shortened by 4 bases and J by 5 bases, with 8 bases between the two germline ends. Both 60 Vbeta primers and 13 Jbeta primers went into the PCR. Authors' methods: Later analysis identified tens of millions of unique TCR beta chains, some 10 million shared. Libraries were prepared by immunoSEQ multiplex PCR; TCRdb keeps only in-frame clonotypes and omits some of them. V, J and clone size derive from that table, while D and trimming were established from the DNA sequence. The sample holds roughly 130,000 clones, roughly three quarters seen once.

Material: PBMCs. The chain combines TRBV10-3 with TRBJ2-5; D may be TRBD2 (6 bases). This receptor was identified in a female donor in good health and CMV-seronegative. This chain's CDR3 is CAISAEGETQYF. The CDR3 DNA is TGTGCCATCAGTGCGGAGGGGGAGACCCAGTACTTC.